This T cell receptor beta chain emerged from a study of identical twins. With 2 bases clipped from V and 2 bases from J, the junction kept 6 bases outside the gene matches. This CDR3 spans 16 amino acids. Germline-derived CDR1 and CDR2 are SGHRS and YFSETQ. TCRdb analysed the 5' RACE reads with MiXCR anew, one entry per CDR3 protein. The sample comprises hundreds of thousands of distinct CDR3 sequences, around 24% of which are singletons, and 2.9% rests with the top ten. Separately, the same data were catalogued under a study of T cells expressing NK-cell markers.

V and J are TRBV5-1 and TRBJ2-3, with 9 bases lining up with TRBD2. Sequencing input: CD4+ T cells sorted from blood. The source of this sequence is a woman between 18 and 29 years old in good health. CDR3 amino acids: CASSFEAGGDTDTQYF. DNA for the CDR3: TGCGCCAGCAGCTTCGAGGCGGGAGGGGACACAGATACGCAGTATTTT.